Below, 16 T cell receptor beta chains from the same sample are listed, as sequenced in a study of blood T cell repertoires in COVID-19. TCRdb keeps only in-frame clones here, not all; method: immunoSEQ multiplex PCR. Among fewer than 350,000 clones listed, roughly 89% were seen once. The material sequenced was PBMCs or T cells enriched from blood (not recorded which). The source of these receptors is a woman between 35 and 50 years old who had recovered from COVID-19.

The chain employs TRBV10-2 and TRBJ2-7; D is possibly TRBD1 (5 bases). CDR3 length: 12 residues. CDR1 and CDR2 from the germline V gene are WSHSY and SAAADI. Between the trimmed V and J ends, which lost 4 bases and 5 bases, there was a span of 9 bases. The CDR3 here is CASSVGADEQYF. The CDR3 bases are TGCGCCAGCAGTGTTGGGGCGGACGAGCAGTACTTC.

This chain uses TRBV28 with TRBJ2-3; TRBD1 agrees at 9 bases. Per germline, CDR1 MDHEN and CDR2 SYDVKM. This CDR3 spans 15 amino acids. The J segment lost 4 bases and the V segment lost 6 bases, leaving 8 bases of the junction unmatched. The CDR3 region is CASRPTGGASDTQYF. The CDR3 DNA reads as TGTGCCAGCAGACCTACAGGGGGCGCTTCAGATACGCAGTATTTT. The variable domain in full, with the rest retrieved from reference TRBV28 and TRBJ2-3, is DVKVTQSSRYLVKRTGEKVFLECVQDMDHENMFWYRQDPGLGLRLIYFSYDVKMKEKGDIPEGYSVSREKKERFSLILESASTNQTSMYLCASRPTGGASDTQYFGPGTRLTVL.

The chain is built from TRBV30 and TRBJ2-7, with D possibly TRBD2 on 6 matching bases. Germline CDR1 and CDR2: GTSNPN and SVGIG (reference sequence). The CDR3 covers 16 residues. The germline V and J ends were trimmed by 5 bases and 0 bases, with 20 bases remaining between them. The CDR3 coding sequence is TGTGCCTGGGCACTAGCACAGGCCCCTTCCTCCTACGAGCAGTACTTC. Protein: CAWALAQAPSSYEQYF. The whole variable domain, filled in from reference TRBV30 and TRBJ2-7, reads SQTIHQWPATLVQPVGSPLSLECTVEGTSNPNLYWYRQAAGRGLQLLFYSVGIGQISSEVPQNLSASRPQDRQFILSSKKLLLSDSGFYLCAWALAQAPSSYEQYFGPGTRLTVT.

This rearrangement joins TRBV6-5 to TRBJ2-5; a weak D match, TRBD2 (6 bases). V was cut by 0 bases and J by 2 bases, with 13 bases left in between. The CDR3 is 16 residues long. Germline V gene lookup returns CDR1 MNHEY and CDR2 SVGAGI. The CDR3 here is CASSYSPGLSQETQYF. DNA for the CDR3: TGTGCCAGCAGTTACTCGCCGGGACTTTCACAAGAGACCCAGTACTTC.

J is TRBJ1-3 and V is TRBV7-3; maybe TRBD1 (5 bases). CDR1 SGHTA and CDR2 FQGTGA come from the germline V gene. CDR3 length: 13 residues. V was cut by 1 base and J by 8 bases, with 9 bases left in between. The CDR3 loop is CASSLSGADTIYF. Here the CDR3 DNA reads TGTGCCAGCAGCTTAAGTGGGGCGGACACCATATATTTT.

This clone was seen only a few times. The rearrangement joins TRBV28 to TRBJ2-7; TRBD1 aligns across 8 bases. CDR1 is MDHEN, CDR2 SYDVKM, per germline. The J segment lost 3 bases and the V segment lost 7 bases, leaving 8 bases of the junction unmatched. This CDR3 is 14 amino acids long. The CDR3 DNA reads as TGTGCCAGCAACGAGCAGGGGGCGAGCTACGAGCAGTACTTC. This translates into CASNEQGASYEQYF.

This rearrangement joins TRBV7-2 to TRBJ2-1, with TRBD2 matching over 11 bases. Trimming at V came to 3 bases and at J to 2 bases, leaving 9 bases not matched to a gene. This CDR3 comprises 18 residues. CDR1 and CDR2 from the germline V gene are SGHTA and FQGNSA. CDR3 region: CASSFDPPSGRPYNEQFF. CDR3 nucleotides: TGTGCCAGCAGCTTCGACCCCCCTAGCGGGAGGCCCTACAATGAGCAGTTCTTC.

The CDR3 DNA reads as TGTGCCAGCAGCCAAGTCGGCTCGAGAGGACAAGAGACCCAGTACTTC. This gives the protein CASSQVGSRGQETQYF. The chain has TRBV14 and TRBJ2-5, with D unclear. The CDR3 runs to 16 residues. V dropped 1 base and J dropped 2 bases, with 14 bases sitting between them. The germline CDR1 and CDR2 sequences are SGHDN and FVKESK.

The gene calls are TRBV6-1 and TRBJ1-4; D gene uncertain. Germline CDR1 and CDR2: MNHNS and SASEGT. Trimming left V 1 base short and J 7 bases short, with 10 bases between. The CDR3 totals 14 residues. CDR3 coding DNA: TGTGCCAGCAGTGAAGTGTGGTCGGGTGAAAAACTGTTTTTT. Protein sequence: CASSEVWSGEKLFF.

This rearrangement joins TRBV4-3 to TRBJ1-2, with TRBD1 matching 7 bases. The junction had 7 bases not matched to a gene; V was cut back by 2 bases and J by 1 base. The CDR3 runs to 16 residues. Germline V gene lookup returns CDR1 LGHNA and CDR2 YSLEER. CDR3 residues: CASSQSGDRFNYGYTF. The CDR3 coding sequence is TGCGCCAGCAGCCAATCGGGGGACAGATTTAACTATGGCTACACCTTC.

This clone was seen once. V is TRBV28 and J is TRBJ2-6; D unclear. Per the germline V gene, CDR1 is MDHEN and CDR2 is SYDVKM. CDR3 length equals 15 residues. V shed 1 base and J shed 3 bases, with 7 bases lying between them. The chain's CDR3 is CASSLSVYGANVLTF. The CDR3 coding sequence is TGTGCCAGCAGTTTATCAGTATATGGGGCCAACGTCCTGACTTTC.

The J gene is TRBJ1-2, the V gene TRBV25-1; 8 bases map to TRBD1. CDR3 length: 16 amino acids. Losses at the gene ends were 3 bases for V and 3 bases for J; bases not matched to a gene: 9. Germline CDR1 and CDR2: MGHDK and SYGVNS. The DNA for the CDR3 is TGTGCCAGCAGTGATCCCGCCGGGACAGGCTACTATGGCTACACCTTC. Translation gives CASSDPAGTGYYGYTF.

The V gene is TRBV19, the J gene TRBJ1-6; D call uncertain. The length of the CDR3 is 13 residues. The V and J ends lost 7 bases and 0 bases respectively, with 4 bases between them. The germline V gene encodes CDR1 LNHDA and CDR2 SQIVND (reference sequence). The DNA for the CDR3 is TGTGCCAGTACCGGCTCCTATAATTCACCCCTCCACTTT. Translating gives CASTGSYNSPLHF.

The table lists this clone with a count of one. This chain links TRBV7-2 with TRBJ1-4; D might be TRBD1 (6 bases). Per the germline V gene, CDR1 is SGHTA and CDR2 is FQGNSA. The CDR3 is 14 residues long. Trimming stripped 5 bases from V and 10 bases from J, with 17 bases between. The CDR3 nucleotides are TGTGCCAGCAGCCGCTTGGGGGCAGTGGGAAAACTGTTTTTT. It encodes CASSRLGAVGKLFF. Full variable domain (missing parts from reference TRBV7-2 and TRBJ1-4): GAGVSQSPSNKVTEKGKDVELRCDPISGHTALYWYRQSLGQGLEFLIYFQGNSAPDKSGLPSDRFSAERTGGSVSTLTIQRTQQEDSAVYLCASSRLGAVGKLFFGSGTQLSVL.

V and J are TRBV2 and TRBJ1-5; tentatively, D is TRBD1 (6 bases). The CDR3 spans 14 residues. The germline V and J ends were trimmed by 4 bases and 3 bases, with 10 bases remaining between them. Germline values: CDR1 SNHLY, CDR2 FYNNEI. CDR3 nucleotide sequence: TGTGCCAGCAGTGTTGAGGGGGACAATCAGCCCCAGCATTTT. This gives the protein CASSVEGDNQPQHF.

The V and J genes are TRBV7-8 and TRBJ2-7; tentative D call: TRBD2 (6 bases). The germline V and J ends were trimmed by 2 bases and 6 bases, with 17 bases remaining between them. Germline V gives CDR1 SGHVS, CDR2 FQNEAQ. The CDR3 length is 15 residues. The CDR3 bases are TGTGCCAGCAGCTTAATTGGGGACTCCCGTACCGAGCAGTACTTC. As protein: CASSLIGDSRTEQYF.